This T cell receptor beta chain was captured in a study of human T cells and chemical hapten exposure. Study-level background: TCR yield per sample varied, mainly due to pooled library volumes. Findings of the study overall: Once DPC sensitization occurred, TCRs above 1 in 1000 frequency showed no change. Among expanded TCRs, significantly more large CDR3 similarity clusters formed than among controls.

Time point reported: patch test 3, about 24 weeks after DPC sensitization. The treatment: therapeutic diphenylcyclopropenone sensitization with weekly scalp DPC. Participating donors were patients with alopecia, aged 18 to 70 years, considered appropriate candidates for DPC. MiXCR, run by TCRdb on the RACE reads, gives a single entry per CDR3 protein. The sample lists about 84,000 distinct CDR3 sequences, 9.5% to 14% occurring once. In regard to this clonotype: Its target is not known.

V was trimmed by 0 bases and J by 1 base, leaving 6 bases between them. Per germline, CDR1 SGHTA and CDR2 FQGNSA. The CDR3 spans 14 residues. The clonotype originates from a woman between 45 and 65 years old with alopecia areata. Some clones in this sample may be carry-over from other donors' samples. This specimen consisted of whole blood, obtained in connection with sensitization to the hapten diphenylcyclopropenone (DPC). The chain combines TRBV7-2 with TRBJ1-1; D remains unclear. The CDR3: CASSLAHENTEAFF. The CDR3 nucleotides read TGTGCCAGCAGCTTAGCGCACGAGAACACTGAAGCTTTCTTT. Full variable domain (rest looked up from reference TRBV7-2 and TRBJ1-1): GAGVSQSPSNKVTEKGKDVELRCDPISGHTALYWYRQSLGQGLEFLIYFQGNSAPDKSGLPSDRFSAERTGGSVSTLTIQRTQQEDSAVYLCASSLAHENTEAFFGQGTRLTVV.